This TCR beta chain derives from a study of CD8 T cells in ankylosing spondylitis. Study-wide points: Clones that were linked to disease were CD8+ and were relatively rare in peripheral blood.

The CDR3 has 17 amino acids. Germline V gene data show CDR1 as LGHNA and CDR2 as YSLEER. Losses at the gene ends were 0 bases for V and 3 bases for J; bases not matched to a gene: 5. Generation of TCR beta libraries employed quantitative 5'-RACE incorporating molecular barcodes. TCRdb redid the calling of the 5' RACE reads with MiXCR, one entry per CDR3 protein. The top ten clones hold approximately 4% of a sample with around 180,000 distinct CDR3 sequences, about 20% of them seen once. This clonotype appeared many times. The target antigen is unknown. The genes are TRBV4-3 and TRBJ2-3, with TRBD2 matching over 11 bases. This receptor was obtained from a male donor aged 5 to 29 with ankylosing spondylitis or in good health (not recorded which). Sequences were obtained from blood, either unsorted or a sorted T cell fraction (not recorded which). The CDR3 here is CASSQDLLAGETDTQYF. CDR3 nucleotide sequence: TGCGCCAGCAGCCAAGATCTACTAGCGGGAGAGACAGATACGCAGTATTTT.